This TCR beta chain derives from a study of T cells in tuberculosis. Study findings and constraints: A GMM-specific repertoire classifier reached about 90% accuracy, AUROC 0.90. Active tuberculosis TCR-alpha repertoires lay closer to GMM-specific TCRs than IGRA-negative controls, suggesting clonal expansion.

Only in-frame clones appear in the TCRdb table, and some are missing; sequencing was by immunoSEQ multiplex PCR. The table includes 30,000 or so clones, about 90% detected once. The time point denotes: new active TB diagnosis, blood taken before or within 7 days of starting treatment. A word on this clone: The target antigen is unknown.

The source is an adult with tuberculosis. Some clones in this sample may be carry-over from other donors' samples. The sample was PBMCs, taken at tuberculosis diagnosis.

The CDR3 sequence is CASRIQGGNQPQHF. The CDR3 DNA reads as TGTGCCAGCAGAATACAGGGTGGCAATCAGCCCCAGCATTTT. The V call is TRBV6-6, the J call TRBJ1-5, with a tentative D call TRBD1 (6 bases). The V end lost 6 bases, the J end lost 2 bases, and 11 bases lay between the germline ends. The CDR3 extends over 14 amino acids. Per the germline V gene, CDR1 is MNHNY and CDR2 is SVGAGI (reference sequence).